The clone carrying this T cell receptor (beta chain) has more than one count but fewer than ten. Its antigen is still unknown. Those donating, healthy Caucasian individuals from Russia, were aged about 6 to 100. Every donor gave roughly 9.2 milliliters of peripheral blood. Primers used in a second PCR of roughly 6 to 12 cycles were a sample-barcoded 5' primer and a J-beta primer mix. Carrying 12 random nucleotides, a template-switch adaptor labeled each individual cDNA molecule. MiXCR, applied by TCRdb to the 5' RACE reads, yields one record per CDR3 protein. The table records 650,000 to 700,000 distinct CDR3 sequences, roughly half of them present only once. The sample originates from a study of blood T cells in healthy people across ages. Findings of the study overall: Greater diversity and more naive CD4+ cells were seen in long-lived donors than in aged donors.

V was clipped by 3 bases and J by 5 bases, with 6 bases between them. Germline V gives CDR1 KGHSH, CDR2 LQKENI. This CDR3 is built from 12 residues. Sample: blood. The receptor comes from a woman of 80 years or more in good health. The chain employs TRBV18 and TRBJ2-3; D is unclear. The CDR3 here is CASSPVEDTQYF. In nucleotides, the CDR3 is TGTGCCAGCTCACCGGTAGAAGATACGCAGTATTTT.